This TCR beta chain was obtained from a study of T cell responses to AZD1222 COVID-19 vaccine. Points from the study as a whole: Clonal diversity was possibly underestimated, and white British individuals and females predominated among donors.

The V gene's germline CDR1 is SGHRS and CDR2 YFSETQ. This CDR3 is built from 11 residues. V was shortened by 5 bases and J by 5 bases, with 8 bases between the two germline ends. Generated by immunoSEQ multiplex PCR, the TCRdb table keeps only in-frame clones and is missing some. The table has under 200,000 clones, roughly 93% seen once; the top ten hold about 4.2%. With regard to this clone: Its antigen is currently unknown.

The gene calls are TRBV5-1 and TRBJ2-7, with D perhaps matching TRBD1 (6 bases). This receptor was obtained from an adult in good health. The sample consisted of peripheral blood, taken on day 0 of AZD1222 vaccination. CDR3 sequence reads: CASRGADEQYF. As DNA, the CDR3 is TGCGCCAGCAGGGGGGCCGACGAGCAGTACTTC.